This T cell receptor beta chain is from a study of blood T cell repertoires in COVID-19. Germline-derived CDR1 and CDR2 are MNHEY and SMNVEV (reference sequence). Germline trimming cut 6 bases from V and 3 bases from J; bases unmatched to any gene: 2. This CDR3 has 13 residues. Repertoires were generated with immunoSEQ multiplex PCR, while TCRdb's copy carries only in-frame clones and drops some. The sample lists 200,000 or so clones, roughly 81% occurring once. J is TRBJ2-3 and V is TRBV27, with TRBD1 matching over 8 bases. This TCR came from a man aged 50-59 years who had recovered from COVID-19. The sequencing input was peripheral blood. CDR3 amino acids: CASRRQGTDTQYF. CDR3 nucleotides: TGTGCCAGCAGGAGACAGGGGACAGATACGCAGTATTTT.